Following are 16 T cell receptor beta chains from one sample sequenced in a study of T cell repertoires in cytomegalovirus infection. From the reads, TCRdb called clonotypes with MiXCR, one entry per CDR3 protein. The data show roughly 600,000 distinct CDR3 sequences, around 24% seen once. Sequencing was done on a sample of CD8+ T cells from PBMCs. These TCRs come from a human donor in good health (CMV status not recorded). Some clones in this sample may be carry-over from other donors' samples.

In nucleotides, the CDR3 is TGTGCCAGCAGCTTCCGGTCAGAAACCTACGAGCAGTACTTC. Protein product: CASSFRSETYEQYF. V is TRBV5-6 and J is TRBJ2-7; D unresolved. Deletions cut 2 bases from V and 2 bases from J, with 11 bases between. Germline CDR1 is SGHDT and CDR2 is YYEEEE. This CDR3 has 14 residues.

This chain connects TRBV2 to TRBJ2-7; no definite D call. Per germline, CDR1 SNHLY and CDR2 FYNNEI. This CDR3 has 10 residues. The V end lost 4 bases, the J end lost 9 bases, and 7 bases lay between the germline ends. The CDR3 loop is CASSGIGQYF. The CDR3 DNA sequence: TGTGCCAGCAGTGGGATCGGGCAGTACTTC. Based on the CDR3 plus reference TRBV2 and TRBJ2-7, the full variable domain is EPEVTQTPSHQVTQMGQEVILRCVPISNHLYFYWYRQILGQKVEFLVSFYNNEISEKSEIFDDQFSVERPDGSNFTLKIRSTKLEDSAMYFCASSGIGQYFGPGTRLTVT.

Points on this clonotype: This clone may be a read error of a much larger clone one base away. The chain couples TRBV12-3 or TRBV12-4 to TRBJ2-7; a weak D match, TRBD2 (5 bases). V was clipped by 3 bases and J by 5 bases, with 17 bases between them. The CDR3 sequence is 15 residues long. CDR3 protein: CASSFGSPGIDEQYF. The CDR3 bases are TGTGCCAGCAGTTTCGGGTCCCCGGGGATAGACGAGCAGTACTTC.

This chain uses TRBV2 with TRBJ2-6; 9 positions agree with TRBD1. Germline CDR1 reads SNHLY; CDR2 reads FYNNEI. Losses at the gene ends were 6 bases for V and 0 bases for J; bases not matched to a gene: 9. This CDR3 has 18 residues. The DNA of the CDR3 is TGTGCCAGCAGAGACCGACTGACAGGGGGCTCTGGGGCCAACGTCCTGACTTTC. Translated, it gives CASRDRLTGGSGANVLTF.

Comments on this clonotype: It may be a read error: a sequence one base away is much more abundant. This sequence joins TRBV28 and TRBJ2-5, with D unclear. The germline CDR1 and CDR2 sequences are MDHEN and SYDVKM. The CDR3 is 12 residues long. CDR3 nucleotides: TGTGCCAGCAGTTTCGTTCAAGAGACCCAGCACTTC. This codes for CASSFVQETQHF.

This clonotype was seen a few times. The chain uses TRBV5-1 and TRBJ1-1, with D uncertain. The length of the CDR3 is 14 residues. V shed 0 bases and J shed 3 bases, with 9 bases lying between them. Germline lookup yields CDR1 SGHRS and CDR2 YFSETQ. CDR3 in DNA: TGCGCCAGCAGCTTGGGGGTTCCCGACACTGAAGCTTTCTTT. Its translation: CASSLGVPDTEAFF.

The chain recombines TRBV2 with TRBJ2-3; no reliable D call. The germline V gene encodes CDR1 SNHLY and CDR2 FYNNEI. The CDR3 has 8 amino acids. Between the trimmed V and J ends, which lost 7 bases and 11 bases, there was a span of 4 bases. CDR3 loop: CASTVQYF. The CDR3 DNA reads TGTGCCAGCACGGTGCAGTATTTT.

J is TRBJ2-5 and V is TRBV5-6; 7 nucleotides match TRBD2. The trim removed 4 bases at V and 5 bases at J, leaving 11 bases unmatched. The germline V gene has CDR1 SGHDT and CDR2 YYEEEE. The CDR3 covers 15 residues. The CDR3 bases are TGTGCCAGCAGCGCGGGGGAGGGTAGCATGGAGACCCAGTACTTC. It translates to CASSAGEGSMETQYF.

This clonotype was detected only a few times. The chain has TRBV2 and TRBJ2-2; D may be TRBD2 (5 bases). In germline, CDR1 is SNHLY, CDR2 FYNNEI. The CDR3 spans 15 residues. V was pared by 3 bases and J by 7 bases, with 15 bases between. As DNA, the CDR3 is TGTGCCAGCAGTGAGCAGGACTCCGGAAACGGGGAGCTGTTTTTT. The encoded protein is CASSEQDSGNGELFF.

The chain uses TRBV27 and TRBJ2-1; D not resolved. The CDR3 consists of 12 residues. Germline lookup yields CDR1 MNHEY and CDR2 SMNVEV (reference sequence). V was cut by 0 bases and J by 10 bases, with 7 bases left in between. CDR3 region: CASSLSLREQFF. In DNA form, the CDR3 reads TGTGCCAGCAGTTTATCGCTGCGGGAGCAGTTCTTC.

This clonotype was recorded a few times. This sequence joins TRBV2 and TRBJ2-1, with TRBD2 as a possible D gene (5 bases). Trimming shortened V by 10 bases and J by 4 bases, and 14 bases separated the two germline ends. CDR3 length: 13 amino acids. Per the germline V gene, CDR1 is SNHLY and CDR2 is FYNNEI. The CDR3 loop reads CATRGGGYNEQFF. CDR3 sequence (DNA): TGTGCCACCCGAGGAGGCGGTTACAATGAGCAGTTCTTC. The entire variable domain, with the rest obtained from reference TRBV2 and TRBJ2-1, is as follows: EPEVTQTPSHQVTQMGQEVILRCVPISNHLYFYWYRQILGQKVEFLVSFYNNEISEKSEIFDDQFSVERPDGSNFTLKIRSTKLEDSAMYFCATRGGGYNEQFFGPGTRLTVL.

This clonotype was detected ten times or more. The chain uses TRBV28 and TRBJ1-1; D is unclear. The CDR3 has 13 amino acids. Germline CDR1 reads MDHEN; CDR2 reads SYDVKM. The V and J ends lost 3 bases and 0 bases respectively, with 5 bases between them. CDR3 nucleotides: TGTGCCAGCAGTTTCTCGCTGAACACTGAAGCTTTCTTT. Residues: CASSFSLNTEAFF.

This clonotype was counted ten times or more. J is TRBJ2-2 and V is TRBV7-6, with unresolved D. The V gene lost 6 bases and the J gene lost 3 bases, with 5 bases spanning the gap. CDR1 is SGHVS, CDR2 FNYEAQ, per germline. The CDR3 has 12 residues. The CDR3 loop reads CASRGDTGELFF. The CDR3 DNA follows: TGTGCCAGCAGGGGCGACACCGGGGAGCTGTTTTTT.

This clonotype was counted ten times or more. The gene calls are TRBV6-5 and TRBJ2-1, with D possibly TRBD1 on 5 matching bases. The CDR3 has 12 residues. Trimming cost V 6 bases and J 9 bases, with 12 bases left between them. Germline CDR1 reads MNHEY; CDR2 reads SVGAGI. The DNA for the CDR3 is TGTGCCAGCAGCTTCGCGGACACTGAGCAGTTCTTC. This encodes CASSFADTEQFF.

This chain's CDR3 is CASSTPRQPQHF. The CDR3 DNA reads as TGTGCCAGCAGTACCCCGAGGCAGCCCCAGCATTTT. The V call is TRBV28, the J call TRBJ1-5; D not certain. V was pared by 5 bases and J by 7 bases, with 9 bases between. The germline V gene has CDR1 MDHEN and CDR2 SYDVKM. This CDR3 is 12 amino acids long.

This clonotype was observed a handful of times. The V call is TRBV7-9, the J call TRBJ2-7; the D gene is possibly TRBD1 (6 bases). V was trimmed by 5 bases and J by 0 bases, leaving 14 bases between them. Per germline, CDR1 SEHNR and CDR2 FQNEAQ (reference sequence). The CDR3 sequence is 15 residues long. CDR3 coding DNA: TGTGCCAGCAGCAATGGGGACAAGAGCTCCTACGAGCAGTACGTC. Translation gives CASSNGDKSSYEQYV.